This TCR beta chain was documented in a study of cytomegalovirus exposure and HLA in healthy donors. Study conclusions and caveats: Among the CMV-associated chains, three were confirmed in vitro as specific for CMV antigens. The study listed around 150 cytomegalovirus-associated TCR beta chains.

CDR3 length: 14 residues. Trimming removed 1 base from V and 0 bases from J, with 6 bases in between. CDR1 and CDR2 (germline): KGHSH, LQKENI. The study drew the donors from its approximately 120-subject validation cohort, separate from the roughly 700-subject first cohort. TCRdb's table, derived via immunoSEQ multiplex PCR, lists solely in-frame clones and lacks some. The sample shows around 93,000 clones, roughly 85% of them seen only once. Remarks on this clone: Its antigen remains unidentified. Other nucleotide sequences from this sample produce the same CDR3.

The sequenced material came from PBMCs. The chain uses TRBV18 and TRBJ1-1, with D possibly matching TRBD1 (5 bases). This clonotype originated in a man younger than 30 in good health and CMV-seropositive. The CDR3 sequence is CASSPRQLNTEAFF. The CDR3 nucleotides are TGTGCCAGCTCACCACGACAGTTGAACACTGAAGCTTTCTTT.